This T cell receptor (beta chain) was observed in a study of OX40 agonist ivuxolimab in advanced cancers. For the study at large: Partial responses were achieved by three patients: one hepatocellular carcinoma, two cutaneous melanoma. Points from the study as a whole: At 0.1 to 3.0 mg/kg, clonal expansion of CD4+ and CD8+ blood T cells had occurred by week 6. Relative to CD4+ cells, CD8+ T cells on average had more expanded clones.

Only in-frame clones appear in the TCRdb table, and some are missing; sequencing was by immunoSEQ multiplex PCR. This sample carries 25,000 to 35,000 clones, about 82% of them seen once, and the ten largest clones take under 30%. The germline V gene encodes CDR1 GTSNPN and CDR2 SVGIG (reference sequence). The CDR3 runs to 18 residues. The junction had 13 bases not matched to a gene; V was cut back by 2 bases and J by 2 bases. Note on this clone: What it binds is unknown.

J is TRBJ1-5 and V is TRBV30, with 9 bases fitting TRBD1. The TCR comes from an adult with an advanced solid tumor such as melanoma, head and neck, liver or kidney cancer. Sequenced here: CD4+ or CD8+ T cells sorted from blood, sampled in a trial of the OX40 agonist ivuxolimab. The CDR3 loop is CAWSSGTGLQWGNQPQHF. The CDR3 DNA is TGTGCCTGGAGTTCCGGGACAGGGCTACAATGGGGCAATCAGCCCCAGCATTTT.